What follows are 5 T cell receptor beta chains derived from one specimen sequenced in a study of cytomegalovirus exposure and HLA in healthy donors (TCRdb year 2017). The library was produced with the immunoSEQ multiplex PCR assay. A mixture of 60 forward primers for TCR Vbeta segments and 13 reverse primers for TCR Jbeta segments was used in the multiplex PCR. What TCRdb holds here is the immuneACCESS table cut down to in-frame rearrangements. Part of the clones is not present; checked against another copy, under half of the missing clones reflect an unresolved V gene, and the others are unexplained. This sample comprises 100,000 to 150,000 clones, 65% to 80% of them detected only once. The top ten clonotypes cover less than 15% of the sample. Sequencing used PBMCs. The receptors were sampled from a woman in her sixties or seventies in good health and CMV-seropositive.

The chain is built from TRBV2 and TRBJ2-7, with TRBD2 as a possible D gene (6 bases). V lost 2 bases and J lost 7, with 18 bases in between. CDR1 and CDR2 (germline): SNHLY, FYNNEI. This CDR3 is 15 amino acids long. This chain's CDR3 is CASSEKGLRAGEQYF. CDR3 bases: TGTGCCAGCAGTGAAAAGGGACTCAGGGCGGGAGAGCAGTACTTC.

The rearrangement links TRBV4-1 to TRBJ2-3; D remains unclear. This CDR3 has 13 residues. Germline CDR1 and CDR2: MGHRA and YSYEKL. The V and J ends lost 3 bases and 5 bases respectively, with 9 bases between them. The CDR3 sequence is CASSQNGRDTQYF. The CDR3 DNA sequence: TGCGCCAGCAGCCAGAATGGGCGAGATACGCAGTATTTT.

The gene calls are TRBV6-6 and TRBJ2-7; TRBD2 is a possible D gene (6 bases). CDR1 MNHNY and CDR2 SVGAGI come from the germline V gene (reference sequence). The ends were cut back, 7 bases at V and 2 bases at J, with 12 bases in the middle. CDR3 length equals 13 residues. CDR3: CASTAGLAYEQYF. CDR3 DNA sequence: TGTGCCAGCACCGCGGGACTCGCCTACGAGCAGTACTTC.

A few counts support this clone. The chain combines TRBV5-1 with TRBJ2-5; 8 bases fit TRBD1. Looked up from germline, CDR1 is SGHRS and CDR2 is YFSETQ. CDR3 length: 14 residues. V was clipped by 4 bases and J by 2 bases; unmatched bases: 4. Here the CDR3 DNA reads TGCGCCAGCAGCGGGGGGACAGGTCAAGAGACCCAGTACTTC. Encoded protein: CASSGGTGQETQYF. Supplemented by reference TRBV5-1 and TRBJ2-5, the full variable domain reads KAGVTQTPRYLIKTRGQQVTLSCSPISGHRSVSWYQQTPGQGLQFLFEYFSETQRNKGNFPGRFSGRQFSNSRSEMNVSTLELGDSALYLCASSGGTGQETQYFGPGTRLLVL.

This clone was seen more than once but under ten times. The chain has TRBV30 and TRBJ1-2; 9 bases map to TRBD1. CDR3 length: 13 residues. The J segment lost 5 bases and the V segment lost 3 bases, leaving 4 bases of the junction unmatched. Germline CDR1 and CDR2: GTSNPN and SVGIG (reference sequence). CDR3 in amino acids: CAWRMTGGYGYTF. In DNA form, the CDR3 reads TGTGCCTGGAGGATGACAGGGGGGTATGGCTACACCTTC.